Listed below are T cell receptor beta chains from one sample, sequenced in a study of cytomegalovirus exposure and HLA in healthy donors. Sequencing was performed with immunoSEQ multiplex PCR; in TCRdb, only in-frame clones are kept and a portion is missing. The sample's table shows about 20,000 clones. Sequenced sample: PBMCs. These receptors originate from a man aged 55 to 70 in good health and CMV-seropositive. Each CDR3 is given with its conserved first and last residue. The D gene is left open where the match is weak. The size of a clone is reported for some rows only, either as once, few or many, or as a class for expanded clones.

CDR3nt: TGTGCCAGCAGCTTAGTCTTGTTTGGGGGAGGCTCCTACAATGAGCAGTTCTTC
CDR3aa: CASSLVLFGGGSYNEQFF
d_gene: NA
v_gene: TRBV7-2
j_gene: TRBJ2-1
abundance: medium-sized

CDR3nt: TGTGCCAGCAGCCAAGCAGGGTATGGCTACACCTTC
CDR3aa: CASSQAGYGYTF
d_gene: NA
v_gene: TRBV14
j_gene: TRBJ1-2
abundance: NA

CDR3nt: TGTGCCAGCAGCGATCCACAGGGGGGGAACACTGAAGCTTTCTTT
CDR3aa: CASSDPQGGNTEAFF
d_gene: TRBD1
v_gene: TRBV5-4
j_gene: TRBJ1-1
abundance: NA

CDR3nt: TGTGCCAGTAGTACCCTGGACTACGGGGGAGGTAGCGAGCAGTACTTC
CDR3aa: CASSTLDYGGGSEQYF
d_gene: NA
v_gene: TRBV19
j_gene: TRBJ2-7
abundance: NA

CDR3nt: TGTGCCAGCAGGTCGACAGGGAACTATGGCTACACCTTC
CDR3aa: CASRSTGNYGYTF
d_gene: TRBD1
v_gene: TRBV7-9
j_gene: TRBJ1-2
abundance: NA

CDR3nt: TGTGCCAGTAGTATTGGGGGACTAGAAAAACTGTTTTTT
CDR3aa: CASSIGGLEKLFF
d_gene: NA
v_gene: TRBV19
j_gene: TRBJ1-4
abundance: NA

CDR3nt: TGTGCCAGCTCACGCCGGCAGGGTACCACTGAAGCTTTCTTT
CDR3aa: CASSRRQGTTEAFF
d_gene: NA
v_gene: TRBV18
j_gene: TRBJ1-1
abundance: NA

CDR3nt: TGTGCCATCAGTGAGATCGGGACAGACGGCTACACCTTC
CDR3aa: CAISEIGTDGYTF
d_gene: TRBD1
v_gene: TRBV10-3
j_gene: TRBJ1-2
abundance: NA

CDR3nt: TGTGCCAGCAGCTTGGATTGGCGGGAGGGCACAGATACGCAGTATTTT
CDR3aa: CASSLDWREGTDTQYF
d_gene: TRBD2
v_gene: TRBV5-8
j_gene: TRBJ2-3
abundance: NA

CDR3nt: TGTGCCAGCACTCTTGGCGGGAGCTCCTACGAGCAGTACTTC
CDR3aa: CASTLGGSSYEQYF
d_gene: TRBD2
v_gene: TRBV6-1
j_gene: TRBJ2-7
abundance: NA

CDR3nt: TGTGCCAGCTCACCGACCGGGAGTAGTCACACAGATACGCAGTATTTT
CDR3aa: CASSPTGSSHTDTQYF
d_gene: NA
v_gene: TRBV18
j_gene: TRBJ2-3
abundance: NA

CDR3nt: TGCAGCGTTCTGGGGGGGGACTATGGCTACACCTTC
CDR3aa: CSVLGGDYGYTF
d_gene: NA
v_gene: TRBV29-1
j_gene: TRBJ1-2
abundance: NA

CDR3nt: TGTGCCAGCGGGTTCCGGGACAGGGTTTGGTATGGCTACACCTTC
CDR3aa: CASGFRDRVWYGYTF
d_gene: TRBD1
v_gene: TRBV5-6
j_gene: TRBJ1-2
abundance: NA

CDR3nt: TGCGCCAGCGGCGACAGGGGGCTAGGTGAGACCCAGTACTTC
CDR3aa: CASGDRGLGETQYF
d_gene: TRBD1
v_gene: TRBV10-2
j_gene: TRBJ2-5
abundance: NA

CDR3nt: TGTGCCAGCAGCCCGCCGGGAGTAGCGGGAGTTACGCAGTATTTT
CDR3aa: CASSPPGVAGVTQYF
d_gene: TRBD2
v_gene: TRBV7-2
j_gene: TRBJ2-3
abundance: NA

CDR3nt: TGTGCCAGCAGCCGCAGAGGGTCTGGAGAGACCCAGTACTTC
CDR3aa: CASSRRGSGETQYF
d_gene: NA
v_gene: TRBV7-2
j_gene: TRBJ2-5
abundance: NA

CDR3nt: TGTGCCAGCAGCCCACTAGGCTCCCCGAACACCGGGGAGCTGTTTTTT
CDR3aa: CASSPLGSPNTGELFF
d_gene: NA
v_gene: TRBV11-3
j_gene: TRBJ2-2
abundance: NA

CDR3nt: TGTGCCAGCAGCTCCGAGCCCTATGGCTACACCTTC
CDR3aa: CASSSEPYGYTF
d_gene: NA
v_gene: TRBV7-8
j_gene: TRBJ1-2
abundance: NA

CDR3nt: TGCGCCAGCAGCTTCTCGGCAGGGATGAACACTGAAGCTTTCTTT
CDR3aa: CASSFSAGMNTEAFF
d_gene: NA
v_gene: TRBV5-1
j_gene: TRBJ1-1
abundance: NA

CDR3nt: TGTGCCAGCAGTTTTACAGGTTTCTCCTACGAGCAGTACTTC
CDR3aa: CASSFTGFSYEQYF
d_gene: NA
v_gene: TRBV6-6
j_gene: TRBJ2-7
abundance: NA

CDR3nt: TGCGCCAGCAGCTTGGACGGGACAGACGTACGGCCCCAGCATTTT
CDR3aa: CASSLDGTDVRPQHF
d_gene: TRBD1
v_gene: TRBV5-1
j_gene: TRBJ1-5
abundance: NA

CDR3nt: TGCGCCAGCAGCCAGGGGGGTTTACTAGCGGGAGGGCCGAACGGGGAGCTGTTTTTT
CDR3aa: CASSQGGLLAGGPNGELFF
d_gene: TRBD2
v_gene: TRBV4-1
j_gene: TRBJ2-2
abundance: NA

CDR3nt: TGTGCCAGCTTAGGAGGGACTAGCATGCACGAGCAGTACTTC
CDR3aa: CASLGGTSMHEQYF
d_gene: TRBD2
v_gene: TRBV6-1
j_gene: TRBJ2-7
abundance: NA

CDR3nt: TGTGCCAGCAGCTTAGAAGTCGGGACAGGGAGTCAGCCCCAGCATTTT
CDR3aa: CASSLEVGTGSQPQHF
d_gene: TRBD1
v_gene: TRBV11-2
j_gene: TRBJ1-5
abundance: NA

CDR3nt: TGTGCCAGCAGCTCCCTGGGAGTCACAGATACGCAGTATTTT
CDR3aa: CASSSLGVTDTQYF
d_gene: NA
v_gene: TRBV7-6
j_gene: TRBJ2-3
abundance: NA

CDR3nt: TGTGCCAGCAGCCCCAGGACTAGCGGGGTGTACAATGAGCAGTTCTTC
CDR3aa: CASSPRTSGVYNEQFF
d_gene: TRBD2
v_gene: TRBV9
j_gene: TRBJ2-1
abundance: NA

CDR3nt: TGTGCCAGCACCAACCCTTACCGTCAGCGGGAAGGGGAGACCCAGTACTTC
CDR3aa: CASTNPYRQREGETQYF
d_gene: TRBD2
v_gene: TRBV28
j_gene: TRBJ2-5
abundance: NA

CDR3nt: TGTGCCAGCAGTGAAGCGGTAGCGGTCGTTTATTACGAGCAGTACTTC
CDR3aa: CASSEAVAVVYYEQYF
d_gene: NA
v_gene: TRBV2
j_gene: TRBJ2-7
abundance: NA

CDR3nt: TGCGCCAGCAGCCAAGAACCTAGCGGGAGCTCCTACGAGCAGTACTTC
CDR3aa: CASSQEPSGSSYEQYF
d_gene: TRBD2
v_gene: TRBV4-1
j_gene: TRBJ2-7
abundance: NA

CDR3nt: TGTGCCAGCTCATCGCGGACAGGGGATAGGTCCGAGCAGTACTTC
CDR3aa: CASSSRTGDRSEQYF
d_gene: TRBD1
v_gene: TRBV18
j_gene: TRBJ2-7
abundance: NA

CDR3nt: TGCAGCGTAGATATCCGGGCTCGCAGGGGGCACGAGCAGTACTTC
CDR3aa: CSVDIRARRGHEQYF
d_gene: TRBD1
v_gene: TRBV29-1
j_gene: TRBJ2-7
abundance: NA

CDR3nt: TGTGCCAGCAGCTTAGATGGGCAACCAGGGGGGGAGCTGTTTTTT
CDR3aa: CASSLDGQPGGELFF
d_gene: NA
v_gene: TRBV7-6
j_gene: TRBJ2-2
abundance: NA